The clone carrying this TCR beta chain has more than one count but fewer than ten. This specimen comes from a study of beta chain features in type 1 diabetes. Per the germline V gene, CDR1 is SGDLS and CDR2 is YYNGEE. The CDR3 is made up of 13 amino acids. J gave up 6 bases and V 4 bases, and 3 bases lay outside the gene matches. Investigators reverse transcribed all isolated RNA, so they sequenced expressed TCRB transcripts. Repertoires were generated with immunoSEQ multiplex PCR, while TCRdb's copy carries only in-frame clones and drops some. Of around 340,000 clones listed, approximately 8% are singletons.

This chain links TRBV9 with TRBJ1-2, with TRBD1 matching over 10 bases. The receptor comes from a woman younger than 35 in good health. Sequences were obtained from central memory CD4+ T cells from blood. In nucleotides, the CDR3 is TGTGCCAGCAGCTTGGACAGGGGGGATGGCTACACCTTC. It is translated as CASSLDRGDGYTF.